A single sample gave rise to the 8 T cell receptor beta chains below, sequenced in a study of monozygotic twins with inflammatory bowel disease. TCRdb re-called the 5' RACE reads; every CDR3 protein appears as one record, without DNA. The sample's table shows about 43,000 distinct CDR3 sequences. Sequencing input: blood. The source is a human donor with ulcerative colitis or Crohn's disease, or a healthy co-twin of an affected twin (not recorded which).

J is TRBJ2-7 and V is TRBV5-1. Germline V lookup: CDR1 SGHRS, CDR2 YFSETQ. CDR3 length: 11 residues. CDR3 loop: CASSSTYEQYF.

J is TRBJ1-1 and V is TRBV9; the D gene TCRdb calls, TRBD1, cannot be checked with no DNA. CDR3 size: 13 residues. The germline V gene has CDR1 SGDLS and CDR2 YYNGEE. Here the CDR3 reads CASSKGDRTEAFF.

The chain links TRBV7-2 to TRBJ1-6; TCRdb picks TRBD1, but there is no DNA to check that call. Germline V CDR1 and CDR2: SGHTA, FQGNSA. This CDR3 comprises 15 residues. The CDR3 protein is CASSSPGQMWSPLHF. Full variable domain (outside the CDR3, taken from reference TRBV7-2 and TRBJ1-6): GAGVSQSPSNKVTEKGKDVELRCDPISGHTALYWYRQSLGQGLEFLIYFQGNSAPDKSGLPSDRFSAERTGGSVSTLTIQRTQQEDSAVYLCASSSPGQMWSPLHFGNGTRLTVT.

The chain has TRBV5-1 and TRBJ2-1; TCRdb gives TRBD2 as the D gene, but with no DNA this cannot be confirmed. The CDR3 loop spans 15 amino acids. Germline V gives CDR1 SGHRS, CDR2 YFSETQ. CDR3: CASSLDPLSYNEQFF.

The genes are TRBV20-1 and TRBJ2-1; TCRdb outputs TRBD2, but without DNA this stays unchecked. Germline loops: CDR1 DFQATT, CDR2 SNEGSKA (reference sequence). The CDR3 extends over 14 amino acids. The CDR3 protein is CSAESDYSYNEQFF.

V and J are TRBV20-1 and TRBJ1-1; TCRdb calls TRBD1, which cannot be checked without DNA. In germline, CDR1 is DFQATT, CDR2 SNEGSKA (reference sequence). The CDR3 contains 16 residues. CDR3 residues: CSATGQSLNVNTEAFF.

The chain uses TRBV10-3 and TRBJ1-1. CDR3 length: 12 amino acids. In germline, CDR1 is ENHRY, CDR2 SYGVKD. This chain's CDR3 is CAISVGNTEAFF.

The chain combines TRBV24-1 with TRBJ2-2; the TRBD1 assignment by TCRdb is unverifiable without DNA. There are 17 residues in the CDR3. CDR1 and CDR2 from the germline V gene are KGHDR and SFDVKD. CDR3 residues: CATSDQMWGANTGELFF.